This TCR beta chain was captured in a study of T cells in localized non-small cell lung cancer. Study results and caveats: Of the top 100 tumor clones, median around 60 were in adjacent lung, about 30 among its top 100. Sequencing covered just one tumor region, so heterogeneity cannot be ruled out.

Comment on this clone: The antigen is undetermined.

Libraries were prepared by immunoSEQ multiplex PCR; TCRdb keeps only in-frame clonotypes and omits some of them. The sample shows about 33,000 clones, roughly 90% of them seen only once. There are 14 residues in the CDR3. Per the germline V gene, CDR1 is SGDLS and CDR2 is YYNGEE. The V gene end was trimmed by 4 bases and the J gene end by 2 bases; junction bases not matched to a gene: 4. The material was peripheral blood, obtained before any cancer treatment. This TCR was sampled from a man aged 40-75 years with stage I lung adenocarcinoma. V gene TRBV9 combines with J gene TRBJ2-7; TRBD1 aligns across 9 bases. The CDR3 DNA reads as TGTGCCAGCAGCCCCGGGACAGGGACCTACGAGCAGTACTTC. This codes for CASSPGTGTYEQYF.